The entry below gives a single T cell receptor beta chain sequence along with its context. The CDR3 totals 14 residues. The germline V gene encodes CDR1 LGHNT and CDR2 FRNRAP. V was pared by 4 bases and J by 1 base, with 10 bases between. As processed by the authors: Researchers report that nucleated cell counts were estimated from reference gene primer amplification. Only in-frame clones appear in the TCRdb table, and some are missing; sequencing was by immunoSEQ multiplex PCR. That table is the source of V, J and clone size, and D and trimming were worked out from the DNA. The table shows about 320,000 clones, with roughly 88% occurring only once. The data derive from a study of blood T cell repertoires in COVID-19. Study information: COVID-19 samples, acute and convalescent, were from the United States, Italy and Spain. Sources were T cells, B-cell-depleted T cells, or PBMCs; the material itself was cDNA or gDNA.

This TCR came from a woman aged 45-65 years with acute or convalescent COVID-19. The rearrangement uses TRBV12-5 and TRBJ1-1; weak D call: TRBD1 (5 bases). The sample consisted of peripheral blood. The CDR3 DNA reads as TGTGCTAGTGGTTCGGGGACTACGAACACTGAAGCTTTCTTT. It specifies CASGSGTTNTEAFF.